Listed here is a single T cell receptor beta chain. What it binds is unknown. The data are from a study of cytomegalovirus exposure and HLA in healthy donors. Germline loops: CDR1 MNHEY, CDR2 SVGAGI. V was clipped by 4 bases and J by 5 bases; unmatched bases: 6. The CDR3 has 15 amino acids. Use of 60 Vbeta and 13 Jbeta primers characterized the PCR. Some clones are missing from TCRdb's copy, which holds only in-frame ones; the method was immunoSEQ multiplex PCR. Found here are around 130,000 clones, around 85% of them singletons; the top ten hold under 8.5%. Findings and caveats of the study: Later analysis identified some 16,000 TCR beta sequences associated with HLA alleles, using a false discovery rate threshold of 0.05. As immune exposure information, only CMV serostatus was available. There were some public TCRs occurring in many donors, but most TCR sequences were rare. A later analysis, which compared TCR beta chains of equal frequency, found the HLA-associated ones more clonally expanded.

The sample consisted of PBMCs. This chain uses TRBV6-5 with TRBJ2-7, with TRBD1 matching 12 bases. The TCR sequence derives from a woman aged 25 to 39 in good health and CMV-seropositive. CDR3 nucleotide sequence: TGTGCCAGCAGTTTCCGGGACAGGGGGCTCAACGAGCAGTACTTC. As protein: CASSFRDRGLNEQYF.